This T cell receptor (beta chain) comes out of a study of T cell responses to AZD1222 COVID-19 vaccine. Study observations and caveats: The donor cohort was predominantly white British with a female majority, and clonal diversity may have been underestimated. Rises in breadth and depth of Spike-specific TCRs came after two AZD1222 doses. Among spike-specific TCRs, nearly half reportedly target unmutated variant regions.

The CDR3 has 13 residues. V lost 5 bases to trimming and J lost 5 bases, with 11 bases between them. Germline V lookup: CDR1 MNHNY, CDR2 SVGAGI (reference sequence). Turning to this clone: What it binds is unknown.

Libraries were prepared by immunoSEQ multiplex PCR; TCRdb keeps only in-frame clonotypes and omits some of them. The data show around 120,000 clones, with 92% seen just once and about 7.5% held by the top ten. The chain recombines TRBV6-6 with TRBJ2-3; D ambiguous. This receptor was obtained from an adult who received the AZD1222 COVID-19 vaccine. This sample comprised peripheral blood, obtained 28 days after the second AZD1222 dose. CDR3 sequence: CASSTPSVDTQYF. The CDR3 nucleotides are TGTGCCAGCAGTACTCCCTCAGTAGATACGCAGTATTTT.